Here is one T cell receptor (beta chain) with its context. This entry comes from a study of blood T cell repertoires in COVID-19. The wider study: COVID-19 samples, acute and convalescent, were from the United States, Italy and Spain.

The CDR3 is made up of 13 amino acids. The germline V gene encodes CDR1 SGHTA and CDR2 FQGTGA. V was trimmed by 3 bases and J by 4 bases, leaving 7 bases between them. Original data processing: How many nucleated cells were present was estimated from reference gene primer amplification. This table comes from immunoSEQ multiplex PCR, and its TCRdb copy is limited to in-frame clones, with some not included. V and J calls and clone size follow that table, whereas D and trimming were derived from the DNA. The data hold 60,000 to 80,000 clones, with approximately 85% observed a single time. This sequence joins TRBV7-3 and TRBJ1-3; no definite D call. The TCR sequence derives from a man between 45 and 60 years old with acute or convalescent COVID-19. The sequencing input was peripheral blood. The CDR3 region has the DNA TGTGCCAGCAGCTTCGCGAGGGGAAACACCATATATTTT. Its protein product is CASSFARGNTIYF.